Shown below are 25 T cell receptor beta chains from a single sample sequenced in a study of control samples from healthy donors and cancer patients. Sequencing used immunoSEQ multiplex PCR; TCRdb keeps in-frame clones, though not all of them. The repertoire holds more than 100,000 clones, with nearly 90% as singletons. Sequencing was performed on PBMCs. The receptor source for this set is a man over 45 with head and neck cancer.

The chain's CDR3 is CASRAWGENTEAFF. CDR3 DNA: TGTGCCAGCAGGGCATGGGGGGAGAACACTGAAGCTTTCTTT. The gene calls are TRBV6-5 and TRBJ1-1, with D possibly matching TRBD1 (5 bases). The CDR3 is 14 amino acids. The V gene lost 6 bases and the J gene lost 1 base, with 12 bases spanning the gap. The V gene's germline CDR1 is MNHEY and CDR2 SVGAGI.

V gene TRBV28 combines with J gene TRBJ2-7; D is uncertain. This CDR3 is 14 amino acids long. The ends were cut back, 1 base at V and 3 bases at J, with 10 bases in the middle. Germline V gene data show CDR1 as MDHEN and CDR2 as SYDVKM. CDR3 protein: CASSLLGIVYEQYF. DNA of the CDR3: TGTGCCAGCAGTTTATTGGGAATTGTCTACGAGCAGTACTTC.

J is TRBJ1-4 and V is TRBV30, with D maybe TRBD1 (6 bases). Deletions cut 4 bases from V and 0 bases from J, with 12 bases between. CDR1 and CDR2 (germline): GTSNPN, SVGIG (reference sequence). The CDR3 runs to 15 residues. The CDR3 loop is CAWNQDSATNEKLFF. As DNA, the CDR3 is TGTGCCTGGAATCAGGACAGTGCAACTAATGAAAAACTGTTTTTT.

This chain connects TRBV10-1 to TRBJ1-6; maybe TRBD1 (5 bases). Germline lookup yields CDR1 WNHNN and CDR2 SYGVQD (reference sequence). V lost 1 base and J 8 bases, leaving 6 bases between the germline ends. This CDR3 has 13 amino acids. The CDR3 bases are TGCGCCAGCAGTGAGTTGGGGGATTCACCCCTCCACTTT. Residues: CASSELGDSPLHF.

This clone appeared a few times. The chain joins TRBV6-6 to TRBJ2-3; no clear D gene. Germline CDR1 is MNHNY and CDR2 is SVGAGI (reference sequence). This CDR3 comprises 11 residues. Trimming removed 5 bases at V and 2 bases at J, with 2 bases between. CDR3 sequence: CASSLTDTQYF. CDR3 in DNA: TGTGCCAGCAGTCTCACAGATACGCAGTATTTT.

This clone showed up just once. The V gene is TRBV27, the J gene TRBJ2-7; 12 bases agree with TRBD2. J gave up 3 bases and V 4 bases, and 7 bases lay outside the gene matches. This CDR3 is built from 16 residues. Germline CDR1 is MNHEY and CDR2 is SMNVEV (reference sequence). Here the CDR3 DNA reads TGTGCCAGCAGTTCAACTCGACTAGCGGGAGACTACGAGCAGTACTTC. It translates to CASSSTRLAGDYEQYF.

A note on this clone: Other DNA sequences in this specimen translate into the identical CDR3. The genes are TRBV18 and TRBJ2-3, with D uncertain. The CDR3 extends over 12 amino acids. The germline gives CDR1 KGHSH, CDR2 LQKENI. V dropped 6 bases and J dropped 0 bases, with 4 bases sitting between them. CDR3 sequence: CASSGSTDTQYF. The CDR3 DNA reads TGTGCCAGCTCCGGTAGCACAGATACGCAGTATTTT.

In this sample, this clone turned up once. The V and J genes are TRBV3-1 (or the pseudogene TRBV3-2) and TRBJ2-2; D could derive from TRBD1 or TRBD2 (6 bases each). The germline V gene encodes CDR1 LGHDT and CDR2 YNNKEL (reference sequence). V dropped 4 bases and J dropped 1 base, with 13 bases sitting between them. This CDR3 contains 16 residues. The DNA of the CDR3 is TGTGCCAGCAGCCTGGGGGCGGGGCGGAACACCGGGGAGCTGTTTTTT. Residues: CASSLGAGRNTGELFF.

The V and J genes are TRBV5-4 and TRBJ2-1; TRBD1 matches at 7 bases. V lost 1 base and J lost 2; bases outside the gene matches: 6. The CDR3 is made up of 16 amino acids. Per the germline V gene, CDR1 is SGHNT and CDR2 is YYREEE (reference sequence). CDR3 in DNA: TGTGCCAGCAGCTTGACAGGGGAAGGGACCTACAATGAGCAGTTCTTC. This translates into CASSLTGEGTYNEQFF.

This chain links TRBV5-1 with TRBJ2-7; TRBD1 aligns across 10 bases. Trimming removed 6 bases from V and 6 bases from J; junction bases left unmatched: 12. The CDR3 sequence is 15 residues long. From germline, CDR1 is SGHRS and CDR2 YFSETQ. CDR3 nucleotides: TGCGCCAGCACCCTGATGGGACAGGGGCCAACCGAGCAGTACTTC. Translated, it gives CASTLMGQGPTEQYF.

This chain connects TRBV28 to TRBJ1-5, with TRBD1 matching 7 bases. CDR3 length equals 14 residues. Looked up from germline, CDR1 is MDHEN and CDR2 is SYDVKM. V lost 8 bases, J lost 6 bases, and 10 bases stayed unmatched. The CDR3 DNA is TGTGCCAGCGCCCCCACAGGGGACGGTCAGCCCCAGCATTTT. It encodes CASAPTGDGQPQHF. Using reference TRBV28 and TRBJ1-5 for the parts outside the CDR3, the full variable domain is DVKVTQSSRYLVKRTGEKVFLECVQDMDHENMFWYRQDPGLGLRLIYFSYDVKMKEKGDIPEGYSVSREKKERFSLILESASTNQTSMYLCASAPTGDGQPQHFGDGTRLSIL.

This chain uses TRBV5-1 with TRBJ2-1; TRBD2 aligns across 9 bases. This CDR3 comprises 17 residues. Per germline, CDR1 SGHRS and CDR2 YFSETQ. Germline trimming cut 0 bases from V and 5 bases from J; bases unmatched to any gene: 9. DNA of the CDR3: TGCGCCAGCAGCTTGGCCGGTGTTCTAGCGGGGAACAATGAGCAGTTCTTC. Translating it yields CASSLAGVLAGNNEQFF.

The gene calls are TRBV7-2 and TRBJ2-7; a weak D match, TRBD2 (10 bases). Trimming shortened V by 5 bases and J by 12 bases, and 29 bases separated the two germline ends. The CDR3 contains 16 residues. Germline assignment: CDR1 SGHTA and CDR2 FQGNSA. The CDR3, as DNA: TGTGCCAGCAGCCAACTAGCGGGACTGACAGGGGGTAGGGCGTACTTC. Protein product: CASSQLAGLTGGRAYF.

V usage is TRBV5-6 and J usage is TRBJ1-5; tentative D call: TRBD1 (6 bases). Trimming took 5 bases from V and 7 from J, leaving 13 bases between them. Germline-derived CDR1 and CDR2 are SGHDT and YYEEEE. This CDR3 comprises 13 residues. CDR3 nucleotides: TGTGCCAGCAGTTCACAGGGCGGGCAGCCCCAGCATTTT. The encoded protein is CASSSQGGQPQHF.

This clone has a single count. This sequence joins TRBV5-1 and TRBJ2-7; a weak D match, TRBD2 (6 bases). Looked up from germline, CDR1 is SGHRS and CDR2 is YFSETQ. The CDR3 covers 18 residues. V was shortened by 4 bases and J by 0 bases, with 23 bases between the two germline ends. The CDR3 loop is CASSPPGLLVAHSYEQYF. The DNA for the CDR3 is TGCGCCAGCAGCCCTCCGGGACTCTTGGTCGCCCACTCCTACGAGCAGTACTTC.

The chain carries TRBV10-3 and TRBJ1-1; D is uncertain. V was pared by 9 bases and J by 0 bases, with 14 bases between. CDR1 ENHRY and CDR2 SYGVKD come from the germline V gene. This CDR3 is 14 amino acids long. The CDR3 DNA follows: TGTGCCATAAGCATGGACGGGATGAACACTGAAGCTTTCTTT. Its protein product is CAISMDGMNTEAFF.

This chain joins TRBV2 and TRBJ2-5, with a possible D match to TRBD2 (5 bases). Per the germline V gene, CDR1 is SNHLY and CDR2 is FYNNEI. Trimming removed 6 bases from V and 5 bases from J, with 16 bases in between. There are 14 residues in the CDR3. The CDR3 sequence: CASSPEVEAETQYF. The CDR3 nucleotides read TGTGCCAGCAGCCCTGAAGTGGAGGCGGAGACCCAGTACTTC.

V is TRBV29-1 and J is TRBJ1-5, with 10 bases fitting TRBD1. The CDR3 spans 13 residues. V lost 7 bases, J lost 5 bases, and 5 bases stayed unmatched. Germline CDR1 is SQVTM and CDR2 is ANQGSEA. CDR3 bases: TGCAGCGCGGGACAGGGGTTGGATCAGCCCCAGCATTTT. Its protein product is CSAGQGLDQPQHF.

V gene TRBV7-9 combines with J gene TRBJ2-7, with TRBD2 as a possible D gene (6 bases). Trimming took 2 bases from V and 6 from J, leaving 11 bases between them. The CDR3 is 13 amino acids. Germline V gene lookup returns CDR1 SEHNR and CDR2 FQNEAQ (reference sequence). The CDR3 loop reads CASSLTGVGEQYF. DNA for the CDR3: TGTGCCAGCAGCTTAACGGGAGTCGGCGAGCAGTACTTC.

In nucleotides, the CDR3 is TGTGCCAGCGTGGGCCCTGAGGGGGCTTTCTTT. This encodes CASVGPEGAFF. This sequence joins TRBV2 and TRBJ1-1; a weak D match, TRBD1 (5 bases). The CDR3 is 11 amino acids. Germline V CDR1 and CDR2: SNHLY, FYNNEI. The V gene lost 8 bases and the J gene lost 11 bases, with 15 bases spanning the gap. The full variable domain, with the rest looked up from reference TRBV2 and TRBJ1-1, is EPEVTQTPSHQVTQMGQEVILRCVPISNHLYFYWYRQILGQKVEFLVSFYNNEISEKSEIFDDQFSVERPDGSNFTLKIRSTKLEDSAMYFCASVGPEGAFFGQGTRLTVV.

The chain uses TRBV7-2 and TRBJ2-5, with a weak D call TRBD1 (5 bases). Trimming left V 1 base short and J 2 bases short, with 5 bases between. The CDR3 sequence is 13 residues long. Germline V gene lookup returns CDR1 SGHTA and CDR2 FQGNSA. CDR3 in amino acids: CASSLEGQETQYF. In nucleotides, the CDR3 is TGTGCCAGCAGCTTAGAGGGGCAAGAGACCCAGTACTTC.

The J gene is TRBJ2-1, the V gene TRBV6-4; 11 bases agree with TRBD1. J lost 4 bases, V lost 3 bases, and 5 bases had no gene match. The CDR3 is 16 amino acids. Germline CDR1 and CDR2: MRHNA and SNTAGT. CDR3 region: CASSEVGTGGYNEQFF. For the CDR3, the DNA is TGTGCCAGCAGTGAAGTGGGGACAGGGGGATACAATGAGCAGTTCTTC.

This clone was seen ten or more times. This chain connects TRBV3-1 (or the pseudogene TRBV3-2) to TRBJ2-7; possibly TRBD2 for D (5 bases). CDR3 length: 13 residues. V was cut by 3 bases and J by 6 bases, with 12 bases left in between. Germline V gives CDR1 LGHDT, CDR2 YNNKEL (reference sequence). The CDR3 here is CASSQQTRSEQYF. The CDR3 DNA reads TGTGCCAGCAGCCAGCAAACTAGGAGCGAGCAGTACTTC.

CDR3 amino acids: CSVLGRGSAEQYF. The CDR3 bases are TGCAGCGTTTTAGGCAGGGGATCCGCCGAGCAGTACTTC. The V call is TRBV29-1, the J call TRBJ2-7; perhaps TRBD1 as D (6 bases). Between the trimmed V and J ends, which lost 5 bases and 6 bases, there was a span of 17 bases. The CDR3 contains 13 residues. The germline CDR1 and CDR2 sequences are SQVTM and ANQGSEA.

The chain uses TRBV24-1 and TRBJ2-3, with D maybe TRBD1 (5 bases). The CDR3 runs 17 residues. The V end was cut by 3 bases, the J end by 2 bases, with 17 bases between. The germline V gene encodes CDR1 KGHDR and CDR2 SFDVKD. The CDR3 DNA is TGTGCCACCAGTGATCCTTTGGGGCAGGACGCCACAGATACGCAGTATTTT. Encoded protein: CATSDPLGQDATDTQYF.